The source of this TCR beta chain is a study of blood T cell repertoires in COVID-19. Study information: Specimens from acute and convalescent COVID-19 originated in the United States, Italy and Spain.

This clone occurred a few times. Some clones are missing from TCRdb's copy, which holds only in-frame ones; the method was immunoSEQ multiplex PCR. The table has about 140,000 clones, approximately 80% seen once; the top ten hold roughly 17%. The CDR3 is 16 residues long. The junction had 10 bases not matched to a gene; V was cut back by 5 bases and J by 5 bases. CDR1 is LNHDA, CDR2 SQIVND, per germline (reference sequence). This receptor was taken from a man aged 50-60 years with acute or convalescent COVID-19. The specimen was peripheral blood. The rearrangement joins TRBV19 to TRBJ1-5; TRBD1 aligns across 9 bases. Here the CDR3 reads CASSAGTGRGDQPQHF. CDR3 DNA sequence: TGTGCCAGTAGTGCCGGGACAGGGAGAGGGGATCAGCCCCAGCATTTT. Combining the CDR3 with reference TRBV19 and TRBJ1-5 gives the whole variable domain DGGITQSPKYLFRKEGQNVTLSCEQNLNHDAMYWYRQDPGQGLRLIYYSQIVNDFQKGDIAEGYSVSREKKESFPLTVTSAQKNPTAFYLCASSAGTGRGDQPQHFGDGTRLSIL.